The 9 T cell receptor beta chains given below trace back to one sample, sequenced in a study of a mutant IDH1 vaccine in newly diagnosed glioma. The sample's time point: week 23, last vaccination. Every single dose of the vaccine, 300 ug of mutant IDH1 20-mer peptide, came with topical imiquimod. The assay was immunoSEQ multiplex PCR, and TCRdb's table has in-frame clones only and misses some. The sample holds some 31,000 clones; 65% to 85% are singletons and the top ten take around 8%. These TCRs are of unknown antigen specificity. Material: PBMCs, obtained from a glioma patient whose treatment included an IDH1 peptide vaccine. All receptors come from a woman aged 18-29 years with glioma.

The CDR3 sequence is CASKDVSGDQPQHF. CDR3 in DNA: TGTGCCAGCAAGGACGTTTCCGGTGATCAGCCCCAGCATTTT. The chain employs TRBV28 and TRBJ1-5, with D unresolved. V gave up 7 bases and J gave up 5 bases, with 15 bases separating them. CDR3 size: 14 residues. The germline V gene has CDR1 MDHEN and CDR2 SYDVKM.

The chain recombines TRBV4-1 with TRBJ1-3; D gene uncertain. V was cut by 3 bases and J by 10 bases, with 16 bases left in between. The CDR3 spans 14 residues. Germline V gives CDR1 MGHRA, CDR2 YSYEKL. CDR3 DNA: TGCGCCAGCAGCCACCCTGGGCCCAGTGAAACCATATATTTT. This encodes CASSHPGPSETIYF.

The V call is TRBV5-4, the J call TRBJ1-1; D unresolved. Germline CDR1 and CDR2: SGHNT and YYREEE (reference sequence). The CDR3 is 13 residues long. Trimming cost V 0 bases and J 3 bases, with 6 bases left between them. CDR3 coding DNA: TGTGCCAGCAGCTTGGAGATGGACACTGAAGCTTTCTTT. It is translated as CASSLEMDTEAFF.

The genes are TRBV29-1 and TRBJ1-5, with TRBD1 as a possible D gene (6 bases). Germline-derived CDR1 and CDR2 are SQVTM and ANQGSEA. The CDR3 consists of 13 residues. V gave up 4 bases and J gave up 7 bases, with 14 bases separating them. The chain's CDR3 is CSVGSGVGQPQHF. CDR3 coding DNA: TGCAGCGTTGGTTCAGGGGTCGGGCAGCCCCAGCATTTT.

This sequence joins TRBV19 and TRBJ1-5; 7 bases fit TRBD1. V gave up 2 bases and J gave up 5 bases; unmatched junction bases: 6. The CDR3 is made up of 15 amino acids. Germline lookup yields CDR1 LNHDA and CDR2 SQIVND (reference sequence). DNA for the CDR3: TGTGCCAGTAGTATATGGGGGACAGAGGATCAGCCCCAGCATTTT. It yields the protein CASSIWGTEDQPQHF.

This clone was recorded a few times. The chain is built from TRBV18 and TRBJ1-1, with 7 bases lining up with TRBD1. CDR1 is KGHSH, CDR2 LQKENI, per germline. The CDR3 contains 15 residues. V lost 3 bases to trimming and J lost 4 bases; unmatched junction nucleotides: 8. CDR3 residues: CASSPRDREVTEAFF. CDR3 bases: TGTGCCAGCTCACCCCGAGACAGGGAGGTCACTGAAGCTTTCTTT.

This clone appeared a single time. This chain connects TRBV9 to TRBJ1-2; D perhaps matches TRBD1 (6 bases). CDR3 length: 14 amino acids. With 2 bases removed from V and 10 bases from J, the gap between germline ends came to 18 bases. Germline CDR1 and CDR2: SGDLS and YYNGEE. CDR3 nucleotides: TGTGCCAGCAGCGTCCGGGACAACCTCAGTCCCTACACCTTC. As protein: CASSVRDNLSPYTF.

This clone has just a few counts. J is TRBJ1-1 and V is TRBV7-9; D remains ambiguous. This CDR3 contains 15 residues. Trimming removed 3 bases from V and 2 bases from J, with 13 bases in between. Germline V lookup: CDR1 SEHNR, CDR2 FQNEAQ (reference sequence). CDR3 loop: CASSFRSGVNTEAFF. In DNA form, the CDR3 reads TGTGCCAGCAGCTTCCGCTCCGGGGTAAACACTGAAGCTTTCTTT.

The chain recombines TRBV27 with TRBJ2-7; 9 bases match TRBD1. V was clipped by 10 bases and J by 3 bases; unmatched bases: 7. The germline gives CDR1 MNHEY, CDR2 SMNVEV (reference sequence). This CDR3 has 13 residues. In DNA form, the CDR3 reads TGTGCCACGTGGACAGGGGATGGCTACGAGCAGTACTTC. Translation: CATWTGDGYEQYF.